Sequencing of this TCR beta chain was carried out in a study of blood T cell repertoires in COVID-19. In the authors' workflow: Quantification of nucleated cells was approximated via reference gene primer amplification. This table comes from immunoSEQ multiplex PCR, and its TCRdb copy is limited to in-frame clones, with some not included. V and J calls and clone size come straight from that table; D and trimming were deduced from the DNA. Found here are 330,000 or so clones, roughly 84% of them singletons; the top ten hold about 2.7%. Sequencing input: PBMCs or T cells enriched from blood (not recorded which). The receptor was isolated from a woman in her twenties or thirties who had recovered from COVID-19.

CDR3 residues: CASSGPQAGPQHF. CDR3 in DNA: TGTGCCAGCAGTGGCCCCCAGGCGGGGCCCCAGCATTTT. J is TRBJ1-5 and V is TRBV28, with D unresolved. This CDR3 is built from 13 residues. The ends were cut back, 5 bases at V and 9 bases at J, with 14 bases in the middle. CDR1 and CDR2 from the germline V gene are MDHEN and SYDVKM.